This TCR beta chain was obtained from a study of yellow fever vaccine responses in identical twins. Points from the study as a whole: Reported findings indicate that twins' vaccine T cell responses seemed partially convergent, partially personalized.

Trimming cost V 6 bases and J 7 bases; bases outside gene matches: 10. This CDR3 has 16 amino acids. Germline CDR1 and CDR2: SNHLY and FYNNEI. A word on this clonotype: Its matching antigen is unknown.

TCRdb re-analysed the RT-PCR reads in MiXCR, keeping a single row per CDR3 protein. This sample has fewer than 6,000 distinct CDR3 sequences, with 50% to 75% found just once. The sample in question was T cells from blood (PBMCs), unsorted or a sorted subset (not recorded which), obtained before or after yellow fever vaccination (not recorded which). The rearrangement links TRBV2 to TRBJ2-3; 13 nucleotides align to TRBD2. The source of this sequence is a woman aged 18-35 years who received the yellow fever vaccine. Written as DNA, the CDR3 is TGTGCCAGCAGGTCTAGACTAGCGGGGGGCCTAAATACGCAGTATTTT. It specifies CASRSRLAGGLNTQYF.